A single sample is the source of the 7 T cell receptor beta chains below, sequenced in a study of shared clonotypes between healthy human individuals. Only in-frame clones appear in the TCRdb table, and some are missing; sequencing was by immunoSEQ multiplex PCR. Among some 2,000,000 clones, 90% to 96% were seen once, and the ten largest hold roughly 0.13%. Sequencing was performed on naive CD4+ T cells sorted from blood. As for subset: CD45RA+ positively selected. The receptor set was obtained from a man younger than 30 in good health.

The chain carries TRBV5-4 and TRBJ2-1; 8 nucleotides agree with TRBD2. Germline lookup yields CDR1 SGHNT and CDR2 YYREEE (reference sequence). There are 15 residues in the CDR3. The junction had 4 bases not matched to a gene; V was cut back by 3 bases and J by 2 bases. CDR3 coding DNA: TGTGCCAGCAGCTCTTCGGGGGGGACCTACAATGAGCAGTTCTTC. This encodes CASSSSGGTYNEQFF.

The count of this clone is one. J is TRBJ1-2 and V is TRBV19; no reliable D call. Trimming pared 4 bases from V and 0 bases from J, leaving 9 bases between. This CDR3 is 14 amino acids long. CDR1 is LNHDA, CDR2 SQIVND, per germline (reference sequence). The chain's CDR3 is CASSTRTPNYGYTF. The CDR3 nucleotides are TGTGCCAGTAGTACCCGGACGCCTAACTATGGCTACACCTTC. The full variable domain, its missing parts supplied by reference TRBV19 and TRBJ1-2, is DGGITQSPKYLFRKEGQNVTLSCEQNLNHDAMYWYRQDPGQGLRLIYYSQIVNDFQKGDIAEGYSVSREKKESFPLTVTSAQKNPTAFYLCASSTRTPNYGYTFGSGTRLTVV.

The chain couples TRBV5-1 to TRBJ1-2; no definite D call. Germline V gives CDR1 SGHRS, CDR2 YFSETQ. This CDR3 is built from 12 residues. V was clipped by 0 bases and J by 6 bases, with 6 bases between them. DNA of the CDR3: TGCGCCAGCAGCTTGGATGTGGATGGCTACACCTTC. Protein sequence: CASSLDVDGYTF.

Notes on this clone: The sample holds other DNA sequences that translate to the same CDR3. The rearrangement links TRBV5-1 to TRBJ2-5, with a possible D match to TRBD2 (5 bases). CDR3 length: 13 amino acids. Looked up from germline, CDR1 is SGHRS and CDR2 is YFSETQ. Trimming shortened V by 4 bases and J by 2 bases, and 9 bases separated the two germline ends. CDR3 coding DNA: TGCGCCAGCAGCGGCGGGCCGCAAGAGACCCAGTACTTC. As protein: CASSGGPQETQYF. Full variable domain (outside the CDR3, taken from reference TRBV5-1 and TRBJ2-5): KAGVTQTPRYLIKTRGQQVTLSCSPISGHRSVSWYQQTPGQGLQFLFEYFSETQRNKGNFPGRFSGRQFSNSRSEMNVSTLELGDSALYLCASSGGPQETQYFGPGTRLLVL.

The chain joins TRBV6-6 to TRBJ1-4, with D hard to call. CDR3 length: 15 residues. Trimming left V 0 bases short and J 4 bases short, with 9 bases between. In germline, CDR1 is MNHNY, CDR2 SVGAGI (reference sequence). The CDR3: CASSYSAQSNEKLFF. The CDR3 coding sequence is TGTGCCAGCAGTTACTCAGCTCAGAGTAATGAAAAACTGTTTTTT.

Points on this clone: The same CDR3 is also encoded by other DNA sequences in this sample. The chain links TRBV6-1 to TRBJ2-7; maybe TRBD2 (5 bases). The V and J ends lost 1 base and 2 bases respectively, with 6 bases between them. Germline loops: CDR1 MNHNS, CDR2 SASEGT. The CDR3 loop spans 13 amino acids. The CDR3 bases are TGTGCCAGCAGTGAAGAGGGAGCCTACGAGCAGTACTTC. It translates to CASSEEGAYEQYF.

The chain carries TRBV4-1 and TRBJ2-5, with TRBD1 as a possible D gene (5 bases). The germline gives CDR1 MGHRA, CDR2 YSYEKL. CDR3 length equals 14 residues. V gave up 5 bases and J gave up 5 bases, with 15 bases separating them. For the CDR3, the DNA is TGCGCCAGCAGCGAAAGGGGCTTGATGGAGACCCAGTACTTC. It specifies CASSERGLMETQYF.